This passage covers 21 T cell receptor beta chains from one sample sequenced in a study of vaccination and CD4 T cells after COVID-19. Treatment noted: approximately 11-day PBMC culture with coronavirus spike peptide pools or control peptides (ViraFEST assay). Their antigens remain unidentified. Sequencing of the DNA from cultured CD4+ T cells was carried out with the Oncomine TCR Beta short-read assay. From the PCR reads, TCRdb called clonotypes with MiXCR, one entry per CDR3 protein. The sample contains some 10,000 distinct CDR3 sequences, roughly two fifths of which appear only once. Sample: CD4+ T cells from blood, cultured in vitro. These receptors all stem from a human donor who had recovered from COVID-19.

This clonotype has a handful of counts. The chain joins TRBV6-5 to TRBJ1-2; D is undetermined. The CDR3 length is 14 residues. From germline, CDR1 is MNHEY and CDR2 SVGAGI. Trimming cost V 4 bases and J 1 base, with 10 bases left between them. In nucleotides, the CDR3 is TGTGCCAGCAGTTCCCTAAGCAGTAACTATGGCTACACCTTC. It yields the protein CASSSLSSNYGYTF.

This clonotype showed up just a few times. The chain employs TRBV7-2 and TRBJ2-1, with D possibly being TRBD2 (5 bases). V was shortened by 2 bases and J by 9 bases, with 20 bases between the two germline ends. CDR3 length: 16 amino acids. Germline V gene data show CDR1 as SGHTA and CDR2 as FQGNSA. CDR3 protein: CASSLRSGLTVREQFF. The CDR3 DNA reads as TGTGCCAGCAGCTTACGGTCGGGATTAACTGTGCGTGAGCAGTTCTTC.

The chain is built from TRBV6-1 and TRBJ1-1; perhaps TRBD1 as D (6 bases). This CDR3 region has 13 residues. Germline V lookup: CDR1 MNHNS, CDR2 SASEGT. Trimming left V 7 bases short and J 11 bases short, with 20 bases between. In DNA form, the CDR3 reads TGTGCCAGCACTAATGGGTACAGGGATGACGCTTTCTTT. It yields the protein CASTNGYRDDAFF.

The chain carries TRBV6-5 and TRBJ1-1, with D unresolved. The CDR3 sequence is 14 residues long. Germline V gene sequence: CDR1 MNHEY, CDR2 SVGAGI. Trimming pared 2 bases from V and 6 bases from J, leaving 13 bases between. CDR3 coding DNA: TGTGCCAGCAGTTACCTACATAAGGGCTCTGAAGCTTTCTTT. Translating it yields CASSYLHKGSEAFF.

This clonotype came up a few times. CDR3 in amino acids: CASSARGSNQPQHF. The DNA for the CDR3 is TGTGCCAGCAGTGCCCGGGGGAGCAATCAGCCCCAGCATTTT. This chain connects TRBV6-2 or TRBV6-3 to TRBJ1-5; TRBD1 might be the D (5 bases). The CDR3 contains 14 residues. Per germline, CDR1 MNHEY and CDR2 SVGEGT. The V and J ends lost 5 bases and 1 base respectively, with 9 bases between them.

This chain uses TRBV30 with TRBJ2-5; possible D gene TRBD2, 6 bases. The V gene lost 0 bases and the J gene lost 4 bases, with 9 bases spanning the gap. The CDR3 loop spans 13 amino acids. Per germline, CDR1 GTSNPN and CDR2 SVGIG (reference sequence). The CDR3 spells CAWSVTSRETQYF. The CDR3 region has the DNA TGTGCCTGGAGTGTTACTAGCAGAGAGACCCAGTACTTC.

Written as DNA, the CDR3 is TGTGCCAGCAGCTTCCCGGTAGCGGAGGGGACAGATACGCAGTATTTT. Its protein product is CASSFPVAEGTDTQYF. This chain joins TRBV6-1 and TRBJ2-3; possible D gene TRBD2, 6 bases. V was pared by 6 bases and J by 3 bases, with 19 bases between. The germline gives CDR1 MNHNS, CDR2 SASEGT. The CDR3 spans 16 residues.

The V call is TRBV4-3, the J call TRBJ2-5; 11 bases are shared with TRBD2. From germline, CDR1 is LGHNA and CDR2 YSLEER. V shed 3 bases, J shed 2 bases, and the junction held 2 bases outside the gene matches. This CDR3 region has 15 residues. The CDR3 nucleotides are TGCGCCAGCAGCCAGGGACTAGCGGTTCAAGAGACCCAGTACTTC. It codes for CASSQGLAVQETQYF.

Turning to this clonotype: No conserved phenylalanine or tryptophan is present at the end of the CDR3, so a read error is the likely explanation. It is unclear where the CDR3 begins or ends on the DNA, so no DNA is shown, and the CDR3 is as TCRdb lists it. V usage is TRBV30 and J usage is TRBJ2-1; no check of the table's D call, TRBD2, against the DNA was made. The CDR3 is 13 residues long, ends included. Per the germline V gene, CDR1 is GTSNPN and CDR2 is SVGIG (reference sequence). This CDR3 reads CAWSTNLAGGSSV.

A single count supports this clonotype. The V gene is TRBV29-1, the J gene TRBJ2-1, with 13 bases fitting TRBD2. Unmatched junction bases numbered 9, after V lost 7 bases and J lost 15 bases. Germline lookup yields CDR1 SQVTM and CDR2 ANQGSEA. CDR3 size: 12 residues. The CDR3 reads CSATSGGAEAFF. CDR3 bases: TGCAGCGCAACTAGCGGGGGGGCCGAGGCGTTCTTC.

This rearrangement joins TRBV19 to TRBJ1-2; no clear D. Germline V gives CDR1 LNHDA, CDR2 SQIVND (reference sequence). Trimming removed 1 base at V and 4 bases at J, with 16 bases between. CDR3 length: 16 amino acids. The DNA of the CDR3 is TGTGCCAGTAGTATAGTCAGGCCGAGGGTGGGCTATGGCTACACCTTC. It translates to CASSIVRPRVGYGYTF. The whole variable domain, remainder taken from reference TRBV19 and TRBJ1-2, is DGGITQSPKYLFRKEGQNVTLSCEQNLNHDAMYWYRQDPGQGLRLIYYSQIVNDFQKGDIAEGYSVSREKKESFPLTVTSAQKNPTAFYLCASSIVRPRVGYGYTFGSGTRLTVV.

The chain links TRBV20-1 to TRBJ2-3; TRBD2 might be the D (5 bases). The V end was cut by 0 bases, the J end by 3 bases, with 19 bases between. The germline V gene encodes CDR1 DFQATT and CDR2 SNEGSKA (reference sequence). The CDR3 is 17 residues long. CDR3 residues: CSARDPQPPRGTDTQYF. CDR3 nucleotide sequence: TGCAGTGCTAGAGACCCGCAGCCCCCCCGCGGGACAGATACGCAGTATTTT.

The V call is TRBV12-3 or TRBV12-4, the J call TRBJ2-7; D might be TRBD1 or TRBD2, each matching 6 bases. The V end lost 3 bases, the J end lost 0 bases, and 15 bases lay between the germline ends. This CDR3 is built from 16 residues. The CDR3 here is CASSLWGAASSYEQYF. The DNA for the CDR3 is TGTGCCAGCAGTTTGTGGGGGGCCGCAAGCTCCTACGAGCAGTACTTC.

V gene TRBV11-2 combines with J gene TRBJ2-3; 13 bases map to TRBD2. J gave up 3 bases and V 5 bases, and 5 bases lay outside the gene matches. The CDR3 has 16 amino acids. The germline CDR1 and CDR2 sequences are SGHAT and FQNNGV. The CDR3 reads CASSDRGLAGTDTQYF. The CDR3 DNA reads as TGTGCCAGCAGCGACCGGGGACTAGCGGGGACAGATACGCAGTATTTT.

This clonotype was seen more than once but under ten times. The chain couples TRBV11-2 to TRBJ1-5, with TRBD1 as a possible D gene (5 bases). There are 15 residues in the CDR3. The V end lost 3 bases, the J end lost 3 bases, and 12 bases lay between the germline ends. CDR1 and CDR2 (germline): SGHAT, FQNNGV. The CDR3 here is CASSLAGGVNQPQHF. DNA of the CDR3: TGTGCCAGCAGCTTGGCCGGAGGGGTCAATCAGCCCCAGCATTTT.

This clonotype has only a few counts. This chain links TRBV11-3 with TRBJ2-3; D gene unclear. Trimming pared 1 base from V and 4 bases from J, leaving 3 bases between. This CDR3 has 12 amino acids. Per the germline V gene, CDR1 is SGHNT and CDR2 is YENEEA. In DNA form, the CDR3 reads TGTGCCAGCAGCTTAGGGTCAGATACGCAGTATTTT. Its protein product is CASSLGSDTQYF.

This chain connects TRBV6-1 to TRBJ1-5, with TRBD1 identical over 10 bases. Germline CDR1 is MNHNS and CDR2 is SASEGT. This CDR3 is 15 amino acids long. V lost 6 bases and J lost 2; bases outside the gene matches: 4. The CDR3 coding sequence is TGTGCCAGCAGAACCGGGACAGGGGGCAATCAGCCCCAGCATTTT. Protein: CASRTGTGGNQPQHF.

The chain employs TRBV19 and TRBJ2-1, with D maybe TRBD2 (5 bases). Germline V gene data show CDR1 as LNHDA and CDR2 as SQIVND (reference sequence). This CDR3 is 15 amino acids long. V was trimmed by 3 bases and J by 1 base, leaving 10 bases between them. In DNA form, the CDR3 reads TGTGCCAGTAGTATCGAGCGGACTTCCTACAATGAGCAGTTCTTC. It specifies CASSIERTSYNEQFF.

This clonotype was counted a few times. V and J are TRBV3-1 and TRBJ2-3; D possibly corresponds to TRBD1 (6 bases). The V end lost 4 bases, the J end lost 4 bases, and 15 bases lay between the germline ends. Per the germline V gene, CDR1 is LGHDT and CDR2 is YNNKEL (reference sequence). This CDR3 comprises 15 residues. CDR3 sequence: CASSPATGHSDTQYF. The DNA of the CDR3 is TGTGCCAGCAGCCCCGCAACAGGGCACTCAGATACGCAGTATTTT.

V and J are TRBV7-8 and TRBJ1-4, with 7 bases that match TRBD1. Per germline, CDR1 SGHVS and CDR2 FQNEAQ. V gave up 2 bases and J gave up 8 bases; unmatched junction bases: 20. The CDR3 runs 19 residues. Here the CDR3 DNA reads TGTGCCAGCAGCTTACTACCCCCCTCATACAGGGGTGGGGAGGAAAAACTGTTTTTT. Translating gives CASSLLPPSYRGGEEKLFF.

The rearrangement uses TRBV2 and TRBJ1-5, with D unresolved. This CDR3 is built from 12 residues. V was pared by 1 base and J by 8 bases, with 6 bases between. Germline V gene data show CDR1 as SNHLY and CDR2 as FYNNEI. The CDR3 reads CASSEGWEPQHF. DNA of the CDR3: TGTGCCAGCAGTGAAGGGTGGGAGCCCCAGCATTTT.